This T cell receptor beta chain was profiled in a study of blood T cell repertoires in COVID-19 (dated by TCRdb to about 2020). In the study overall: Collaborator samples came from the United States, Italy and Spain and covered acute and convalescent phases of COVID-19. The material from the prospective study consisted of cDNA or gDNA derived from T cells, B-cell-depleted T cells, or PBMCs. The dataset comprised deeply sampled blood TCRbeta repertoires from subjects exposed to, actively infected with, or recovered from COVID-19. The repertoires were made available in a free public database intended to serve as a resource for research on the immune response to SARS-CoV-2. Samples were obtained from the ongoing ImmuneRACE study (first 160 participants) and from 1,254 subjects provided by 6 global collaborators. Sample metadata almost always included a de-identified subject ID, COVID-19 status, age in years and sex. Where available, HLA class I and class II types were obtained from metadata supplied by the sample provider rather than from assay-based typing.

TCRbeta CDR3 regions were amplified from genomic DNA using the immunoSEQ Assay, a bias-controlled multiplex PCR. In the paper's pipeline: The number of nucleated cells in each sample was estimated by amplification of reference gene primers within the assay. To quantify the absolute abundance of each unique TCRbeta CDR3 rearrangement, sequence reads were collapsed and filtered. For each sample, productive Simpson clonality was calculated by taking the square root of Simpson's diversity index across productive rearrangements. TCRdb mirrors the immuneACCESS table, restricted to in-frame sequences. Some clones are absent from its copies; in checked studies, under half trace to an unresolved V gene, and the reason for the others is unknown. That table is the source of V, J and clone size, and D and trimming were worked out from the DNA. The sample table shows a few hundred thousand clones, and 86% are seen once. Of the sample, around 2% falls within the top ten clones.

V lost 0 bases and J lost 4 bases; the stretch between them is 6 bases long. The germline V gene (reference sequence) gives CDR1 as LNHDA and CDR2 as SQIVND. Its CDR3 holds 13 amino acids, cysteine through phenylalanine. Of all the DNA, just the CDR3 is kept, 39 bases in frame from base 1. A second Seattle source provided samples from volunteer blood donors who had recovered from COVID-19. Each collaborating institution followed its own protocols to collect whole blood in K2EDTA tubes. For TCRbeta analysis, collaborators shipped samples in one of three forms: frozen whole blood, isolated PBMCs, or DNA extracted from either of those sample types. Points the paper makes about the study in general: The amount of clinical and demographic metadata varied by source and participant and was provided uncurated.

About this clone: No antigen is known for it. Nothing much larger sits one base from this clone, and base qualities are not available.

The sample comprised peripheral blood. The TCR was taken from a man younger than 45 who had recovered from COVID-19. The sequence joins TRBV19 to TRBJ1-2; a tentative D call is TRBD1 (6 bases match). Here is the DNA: TGTGCCAGTAGTATAGAAGGGGGCTATGGCTACACCTTC. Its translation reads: CASSIEGGYGYTF.